The 13 T cell receptor beta chains reported below all come from one sample, sequenced in a study of shared clonotypes between healthy human individuals (dated by TCRdb to the early 2020s). Library method: the immunoSEQ multiplex PCR assay. TCRdb mirrors the immuneACCESS table, restricted to in-frame sequences. Some clones are absent from its copies; in checked studies, under half trace to an unresolved V gene, and the reason for the others is unknown. Counted in this sample were 600,000 to 800,000 clones; 72% of them appeared once. The ten biggest clones cover more than 1.5% of the sample. The sequencing sample was made of memory CD4+ T cells sorted from blood. The cell subset or site label of this sample denotes: CD45RA-negative fraction. These receptors originate from a woman aged 25 to 39 in good health.

Many counts were recorded for this clone. The rearrangement uses TRBV28 and TRBJ2-3; TRBD2 aligns across 7 bases. Germline V gene data show CDR1 as MDHEN and CDR2 as SYDVKM. V shed 5 bases, J shed 10 bases, and the junction held 18 bases outside the gene matches. This CDR3 comprises 16 residues. CDR3 sequence reads: CASSPRGAGPLISQYF. CDR3 DNA: TGTGCCAGCAGTCCCCGGGGAGCGGGGCCTCTCATTTCGCAGTATTTT.

This clone was seen a single time. This chain connects TRBV13 to TRBJ2-7; D not certain. Germline values: CDR1 PRHDT, CDR2 FYEKMQ (reference sequence). The CDR3 contains 14 residues. The V and J ends lost 0 bases and 4 bases respectively, with 10 bases between them. This CDR3 is CASSLGPSFYEQYF. Written as DNA, the CDR3 is TGTGCCAGCAGCTTAGGCCCCAGTTTTTACGAGCAGTACTTC.

V usage is TRBV7-9 and J usage is TRBJ2-3, with TRBD1 identical over 7 bases. V trimming: 7 bases; J trimming: 3 bases; junction bases outside the gene matches: 10. Germline-derived CDR1 and CDR2 are SEHNR and FQNEAQ (reference sequence). The CDR3 consists of 15 residues. The CDR3 sequence: CASTSGQGVTDTQYF. The CDR3 nucleotides read TGTGCCAGCACCTCAGGGCAGGGGGTAACAGATACGCAGTATTTT.

V is TRBV20-1 and J is TRBJ2-1; D is unresolved. Germline V lookup: CDR1 DFQATT, CDR2 SNEGSKA (reference sequence). Trimming took off 1 base at V and 7 bases at J, with 5 bases between the two ends. The CDR3 spans 11 residues. The CDR3: CSARGLNEQFF. In DNA form, the CDR3 reads TGCAGTGCTAGAGGTCTGAATGAGCAGTTCTTC.

This sequence joins TRBV19 and TRBJ2-7, with D possibly TRBD1 on 6 matching bases. This CDR3 spans 19 amino acids. CDR1 and CDR2 from the germline V gene are LNHDA and SQIVND (reference sequence). Trimming cost V 1 base and J 2 bases, with 24 bases left between them. The CDR3 DNA sequence: TGTGCCAGTAGTATAGGCCCACAGGGCCATTCGAGGGTAGCCTACGAGCAGTACTTC. It encodes CASSIGPQGHSRVAYEQYF.

This clone was seen just once. J is TRBJ2-3 and V is TRBV7-2; 13 positions agree with TRBD2. V lost 5 bases to trimming and J lost 6 bases; unmatched junction nucleotides: 14. In germline, CDR1 is SGHTA, CDR2 FQGNSA. The CDR3 is 18 amino acids. The CDR3, as DNA: TGTGCCAGCAGCGCCCGTCGGACTAGCGGGAGTATTCCGGATACGCAGTATTTT. Translating it yields CASSARRTSGSIPDTQYF.

The rearrangement joins TRBV6-1 to TRBJ1-4; tentative D call: TRBD1 (5 bases). The CDR3 contains 14 residues. The V and J ends lost 6 bases and 4 bases respectively, with 12 bases between them. CDR1 is MNHNS and CDR2 is SASEGT in the germline V gene. For the CDR3, the DNA is TGTGCCAGCAGCTCAGGGACCGTTAATGAAAAACTGTTTTTT. Its protein is CASSSGTVNEKLFF.

This clone was seen once. The CDR3 here is CASSEVAPQFGNQPQHF. CDR3 nucleotides: TGTGCCAGCAGTGAAGTCGCACCTCAGTTTGGTAATCAGCCCCAGCATTTT. The chain carries TRBV6-1 and TRBJ1-5; no clear D. The CDR3 runs to 17 residues. Trimming cost V 1 base and J 4 bases, with 17 bases left between them. Germline V gene lookup returns CDR1 MNHNS and CDR2 SASEGT.

The chain uses TRBV30 and TRBJ1-1, with D possibly matching TRBD1 (6 bases). CDR3 length: 12 amino acids. V was shortened by 2 bases and J by 5 bases, with 9 bases between the two germline ends. The germline V gene encodes CDR1 GTSNPN and CDR2 SVGIG (reference sequence). This chain's CDR3 is CAWSTGRTEAFF. CDR3 DNA sequence: TGTGCCTGGAGTACAGGGCGTACTGAAGCTTTCTTT.

This clone came up once. The rearrangement uses TRBV2 and TRBJ2-5; D is unresolved. The CDR3 length is 12 residues. Germline loops: CDR1 SNHLY, CDR2 FYNNEI. Trimming cost V 8 bases and J 6 bases, with 13 bases left between them. Here the CDR3 reads CASVKSTKTQYF. In DNA, the CDR3 is TGTGCCAGCGTTAAAAGTACGAAGACCCAGTACTTC. Full variable domain (outside the CDR3, taken from reference TRBV2 and TRBJ2-5): EPEVTQTPSHQVTQMGQEVILRCVPISNHLYFYWYRQILGQKVEFLVSFYNNEISEKSEIFDDQFSVERPDGSNFTLKIRSTKLEDSAMYFCASVKSTKTQYFGPGTRLLVL.

The V call is TRBV28, the J call TRBJ1-5; D is ambiguous. Trimming pared 4 bases from V and 1 base from J, leaving 11 bases between. Germline CDR1 is MDHEN and CDR2 is SYDVKM. This CDR3 has 15 residues. DNA for the CDR3: TGTGCCAGCAGTTCCGGGAGAGGGAGCAATCAGCCCCAGCATTTT. Its protein is CASSSGRGSNQPQHF.

This clone turned up a few times. The J gene is TRBJ2-3, the V gene TRBV7-8, with 11 positions matching TRBD2. With V trimmed by 1 base and J by 0 bases, 9 bases remained unmatched. The length of the CDR3 is 19 residues. Germline-derived CDR1 and CDR2 are SGHVS and FQNEAQ. This CDR3 is CASSLVITSGSVSTDTQYF. In nucleotides, the CDR3 is TGTGCCAGCAGCTTAGTCATCACTAGCGGGAGTGTAAGCACAGATACGCAGTATTTT.

This sequence joins TRBV11-2 and TRBJ1-1; 7 nucleotides align to TRBD1. The CDR3 has 18 amino acids. V gave up 4 bases and J gave up 5 bases; unmatched junction bases: 19. The germline CDR1 and CDR2 sequences are SGHAT and FQNNGV. The DNA of the CDR3 is TGTGCCAGCAGCTCATTACAGGGGACCCGTTTCTTGGGGACTGAAGCTTTCTTT. This codes for CASSSLQGTRFLGTEAFF.